This T cell receptor beta chain was obtained from a study of identical twins. Broader study findings: Cross-sectional statistics, not tracking of the same donors, supported the conclusions. Out-of-frame TCR alpha sharing in monozygotic twins exceeded recombination model predictions.

TCRdb re-called the 5' RACE reads with MiXCR, one entry per CDR3 protein. The sample yields 300,000 to 400,000 distinct CDR3 sequences, 9% to 15% seen once. The V segment lost 4 bases and the J segment 5 bases; nucleotides outside the gene matches: 6. Germline CDR1 SGHAT, CDR2 FQNNGV. The CDR3 runs to 15 residues. Turning to this clonotype: Its antigen is as yet unknown.

The same specimen was also included in a second study, on yellow fever vaccine responses in identical twins.

The TCR comes from a woman under 30 in good health. V and J are TRBV11-2 and TRBJ2-5; 11 nucleotides match TRBD2. The source material was CD8+ T cells sorted from blood. Here the CDR3 DNA reads TGTGCCAGCAGCTCCCCACTAGCGGGGGATGAGACCCAGTACTTC. Translated: CASSSPLAGDETQYF.